This TCR beta chain comes out of a study of T cell responses to AZD1222 COVID-19 vaccine. Notes on the study in general: The study identified only a handful of AZD1222 recipients as seropositive at baseline. Donors were mostly white British, more females; clonal diversity possibly underestimated.

This clone is deemed medium-sized. Its target is not known. V was pared by 2 bases and J by 5 bases, with 6 bases between. Germline V CDR1 and CDR2: SQVTM, ANQGSEA. The CDR3 is 11 amino acids. Assay used: immunoSEQ multiplex PCR; TCRdb lists only in-frame clones, some missing. The table shows approximately 120,000 clones, with roughly 87% occurring only once. This receptor was obtained from an adult in good health. The V gene is TRBV29-1, the J gene TRBJ2-5, with no clear D. The source material was peripheral blood, sampled on day 0 of AZD1222 vaccination. CDR3: CSVEIVETQYF. DNA for the CDR3: TGCAGCGTTGAAATAGTGGAGACCCAGTACTTC.